The present T cell receptor (beta chain) was sequenced within a study of siplizumab effects on memory and regulatory T cells. Turning to this clone: The antigen is unknown.

This table comes from immunoSEQ multiplex PCR, and its TCRdb copy is limited to in-frame clones, with some not included. The sample consists of 85,000 to 130,000 clones, about nine tenths of them appearing once. Whole-study results and caveats: Suppressive capability of dividing Tregs from siplizumab cultures went unverified.

This CDR3 region has 16 residues. Trimming took 0 bases from V and 1 from J, leaving 10 bases between them. CDR1 is LGHNA and CDR2 is YNFKEQ in the germline V gene. This chain joins TRBV4-2 and TRBJ2-1; D is unclear. This TCR derives from a human donor in good health. Some clones in this sample may be carry-over from other donors' samples. The sequencing input was CD4+ T cells sorted from blood. CDR3 residues: CASSQDRGISYNEQFF. CDR3 in DNA: TGTGCCAGCAGCCAAGATCGTGGAATTTCCTACAATGAGCAGTTCTTC.